The clone carrying this T cell receptor (beta chain) showed up just a few times. As yet, its antigen is unknown. This record belongs to a study of identical twins. Whole-study findings and limits: Rather than following the same donors, the conclusions depended on cross-sectional statistical analysis. Researchers caution that invariant MAIT and iNKT cells could partly confound zero-insertion analyses.

CDR3 length equals 20 residues. V shed 4 bases and J 2 bases; nucleotides not matched to a gene: 15. TCRdb reanalysed the 5' RACE reads using MiXCR and keeps one entry per CDR3 protein. The table shows approximately 220,000 distinct CDR3 sequences, with about 7.5% occurring only once. In addition, the sample was reused for a study of yellow fever vaccine responses in identical twins. That publication notes: In identical twins, vaccine T cell responses appeared partly shared and partly individual.

The receptor was isolated from a woman between 18 and 30 years old in good health. V usage is TRBV12-3 or TRBV12-4 and J usage is TRBJ2-3; the match to TRBD2 covers 13 bases. Sample: memory (CD45RO+) T cells sorted from blood. CDR3 DNA sequence: TGTGCCAGCAGTTCCTCGACTAGCGGGGGGTTCACCGTTATCACAGATACGCAGTATTTT. It yields the protein CASSSSTSGGFTVITDTQYF.